Below are 9 T cell receptor beta chains sequenced from a single sample in a study of technical replicates of blood from a handful of donors. Measured with immunoSEQ multiplex PCR; TCRdb has only the in-frame clones, and not every one. Counted here are tens of thousands of clones, about 96% occurring once; the ten biggest clones make up around 0.38%. Sequencing was carried out using T cells isolated from PBMCs. These receptors were taken from a human donor in good health.

The chain carries TRBV5-4 and TRBJ1-1; weak D call: TRBD1 (5 bases). Per the germline V gene, CDR1 is SGHNT and CDR2 is YYREEE (reference sequence). This CDR3 spans 15 amino acids. V was cut by 0 bases and J by 3 bases, with 12 bases left in between. The DNA for the CDR3 is TGTGCCAGCAGCTTGGATCCAGGGAGGGACACTGAAGCTTTCTTT. It specifies CASSLDPGRDTEAFF.

This clone was picked up one time. V and J are TRBV9 and TRBJ1-1; TRBD1 matches at 7 bases. This CDR3 has 15 residues. V was pared by 0 bases and J by 5 bases, with 7 bases of the junction left unmatched. Looked up from germline, CDR1 is SGDLS and CDR2 is YYNGEE. CDR3 amino acids: CASSVARQGITEAFF. In DNA, the CDR3 is TGTGCCAGCAGCGTAGCGAGACAGGGAATTACTGAAGCTTTCTTT.

This chain links TRBV7-2 with TRBJ2-4, with TRBD2 as a possible D gene (6 bases). Germline V gives CDR1 SGHTA, CDR2 FQGNSA. With 5 bases removed from V and 0 bases from J, the gap between germline ends came to 11 bases. The CDR3 spans 15 residues. The DNA of the CDR3 is TGTGCCAGCAGCCCGGGACTCCTAGCCAAAAACATTCAGTACTTC. It codes for CASSPGLLAKNIQYF.

The gene calls are TRBV25-1 and TRBJ2-1, with TRBD1 matching over 9 bases. Trimming cost V 1 base and J 4 bases; bases outside gene matches: 8. Germline CDR1 and CDR2: MGHDK and SYGVNS. The CDR3 covers 17 residues. The CDR3 reads CASSEFRDRGWYNEQFF. The CDR3 DNA is TGTGCCAGCAGTGAATTCCGAGACAGGGGGTGGTACAATGAGCAGTTCTTC.

This clone was seen a single time. DNA of the CDR3: TGTGCCAGCAGCTTAGATGGCACCTCCTACGAGCAGTACTTC. It codes for CASSLDGTSYEQYF. The chain is built from TRBV11-2 and TRBJ2-7; D uncertain. This CDR3 is 14 amino acids long. V lost 0 bases and J 0 bases, leaving 6 bases between the germline ends. Germline values: CDR1 SGHAT, CDR2 FQNNGV.

The chain is built from TRBV7-3 and TRBJ2-1, with a possible D match to TRBD2 (6 bases). Germline-derived CDR1 and CDR2 are SGHTA and FQGTGA. The CDR3 runs to 16 residues. V lost 1 base and J 4 bases, leaving 14 bases between the germline ends. The CDR3: CASSLRGASAYNEQFF. In nucleotides, the CDR3 is TGTGCCAGCAGCTTAAGAGGGGCTAGCGCTTACAATGAGCAGTTCTTC.

This chain uses TRBV25-1 with TRBJ1-1; D is ambiguous. The CDR3 length is 12 residues. Trimming left V 5 bases short and J 1 base short, with 5 bases between. Germline assignment: CDR1 MGHDK and CDR2 SYGVNS. The CDR3 DNA is TGTGCCAGCAGTAAAGCGAACACTGAAGCTTTCTTT. Encoded protein: CASSKANTEAFF. Complete variable domain (other parts from reference TRBV25-1 and TRBJ1-1): EADIYQTPRYLVIGTGKKITLECSQTMGHDKMYWYQQDPGMELHLIHYSYGVNSTEKGDLSSESTVSRIRTEHFPLTLESARPSHTSQYLCASSKANTEAFFGQGTRLTVV.

The chain uses TRBV5-6 and TRBJ2-2, with no clear D. Trimming cost V 0 bases and J 7 bases, with 10 bases left between them. The CDR3 loop spans 14 amino acids. Germline-derived CDR1 and CDR2 are SGHDT and YYEEEE. The CDR3 loop is CASSLVAVSGELFF. CDR3 bases: TGTGCCAGCAGCTTGGTGGCAGTCAGCGGGGAGCTGTTTTTT.

The V call is TRBV29-1, the J call TRBJ1-1; D gene uncertain. The length of the CDR3 is 14 residues. Germline-derived CDR1 and CDR2 are SQVTM and ANQGSEA. V lost 2 bases, J lost 1 base, and 11 bases lay in between. The CDR3 nucleotides are TGCAGCGTTGAACCCCGACTGAGGAACACTGAAGCTTTCTTT. Translation: CSVEPRLRNTEAFF.